The 15 T cell receptor beta chains below were found in one sample sequenced in a study of blood T cell repertoires in COVID-19. Sequencing was performed with immunoSEQ multiplex PCR; in TCRdb, only in-frame clones are kept and a portion is missing. The sample includes more than 55,000 clones, around 84% seen only once; the top ten take 8.5% to 10%. The sequencing sample was made of peripheral blood. These receptors were taken from a woman of 80 years or more with acute or convalescent COVID-19.

The chain employs TRBV18 and TRBJ1-1; no definite D call. V was trimmed by 3 bases and J by 0 bases, leaving 8 bases between them. CDR1 and CDR2 (germline): KGHSH, LQKENI. The CDR3 totals 14 residues. The CDR3 loop reads CASSPRTLNTEAFF. CDR3 coding DNA: TGTGCCAGCTCACCGCGCACTTTGAACACTGAAGCTTTCTTT. Using reference TRBV18 and TRBJ1-1 for the parts outside the CDR3, the full variable domain is NAGVMQNPRHLVRRRGQEARLRCSPMKGHSHVYWYRQLPEEGLKFMVYLQKENIIDESGMPKERFSAEFPKEGPSILRIQQVVRGDSAAYFCASSPRTLNTEAFFGQGTRLTVV.

This chain links TRBV7-8 with TRBJ2-2, with D uncertain. CDR1 is SGHVS and CDR2 is FQNEAQ in the germline V gene. The CDR3 is made up of 15 amino acids. Trimming took off 2 bases at V and 0 bases at J, with 7 bases between the two ends. This CDR3 is CASSLWAANTGELFF. The CDR3 DNA reads as TGTGCCAGCAGCTTATGGGCAGCGAACACCGGGGAGCTGTTTTTT.

The chain combines TRBV30 with TRBJ1-1, with D tentatively TRBD1 (5 bases). V gave up 0 bases and J gave up 4 bases, with 9 bases separating them. The CDR3 runs to 13 residues. Germline V lookup: CDR1 GTSNPN, CDR2 SVGIG (reference sequence). The CDR3: CAWSVSRGTEAFF. CDR3 nucleotide sequence: TGTGCCTGGAGTGTAAGTAGGGGCACTGAAGCTTTCTTT.

V gene TRBV7-8 combines with J gene TRBJ2-2, with 10 positions matching TRBD1. From germline, CDR1 is SGHVS and CDR2 FQNEAQ. This CDR3 is 15 amino acids long. The ends lost 1 base at V and 7 bases at J; junction bases unmatched: 3. CDR3 loop: CASSLGQGAGGELFF. In DNA form, the CDR3 reads TGTGCCAGCAGCTTAGGACAGGGGGCCGGCGGGGAGCTGTTTTTT.

This sequence joins TRBV5-6 and TRBJ1-6, with 9 bases aligning to TRBD1. Per the germline V gene, CDR1 is SGHDT and CDR2 is YYEEEE. The CDR3 spans 15 residues. Unmatched junction bases numbered 7, after V lost 5 bases and J lost 7 bases. The CDR3 loop reads CASSEWTGANSPLHF. The CDR3 nucleotides are TGTGCCAGCAGTGAGTGGACAGGGGCAAATTCACCCCTCCACTTT. Using reference TRBV5-6 and TRBJ1-6 for the parts outside the CDR3, the full variable domain is DAGVTQSPTHLIKTRGQQVTLRCSPKSGHDTVSWYQQALGQGPQFIFQYYEEEERQRGNFPDRFSGHQFPNYSSELNVNALLLGDSALYLCASSEWTGANSPLHFGNGTRLTVT.

This clone showed up just a few times. The rearrangement joins TRBV5-1 to TRBJ1-4; D remains unclear. Trimming cost V 0 bases and J 7 bases, with 4 bases left between them. This CDR3 comprises 12 residues. Germline loops: CDR1 SGHRS, CDR2 YFSETQ. Here the CDR3 reads CASSLDSEKLFF. Here the CDR3 DNA reads TGCGCCAGCAGCTTGGACAGTGAAAAACTGTTTTTT.

The sample holds a few counts of this clone. The CDR3 here is CASSTSGPFGELFF. The CDR3 DNA sequence: TGTGCCAGCAGCACCTCAGGGCCGTTCGGGGAGCTGTTTTTT. The chain is built from TRBV6-6 and TRBJ2-2; weak D call: TRBD1 (5 bases). This CDR3 has 14 residues. Germline V gives CDR1 MNHNY, CDR2 SVGAGI (reference sequence). Trimming took 6 bases from V and 7 from J, leaving 15 bases between them.

This clone was observed a few times. The chain recombines TRBV2 with TRBJ1-3, with 8 nucleotides matching TRBD1. Germline V gene data show CDR1 as SNHLY and CDR2 as FYNNEI. J gave up 3 bases and V 6 bases, and 10 bases lay outside the gene matches. This CDR3 comprises 16 residues. The CDR3 here is CASSTDRESGGNTIYF. CDR3 DNA sequence: TGTGCCAGCAGCACGGACAGGGAATCGGGTGGAAACACCATATATTTT. The entire variable domain, with the rest obtained from reference TRBV2 and TRBJ1-3, is as follows: EPEVTQTPSHQVTQMGQEVILRCVPISNHLYFYWYRQILGQKVEFLVSFYNNEISEKSEIFDDQFSVERPDGSNFTLKIRSTKLEDSAMYFCASSTDRESGGNTIYFGEGSWLTVV.

The chain joins TRBV7-9 to TRBJ1-1; 7 bases match TRBD1. CDR3 size: 14 residues. V shed 5 bases and J 1 base; nucleotides not matched to a gene: 4. Germline CDR1 reads SEHNR; CDR2 reads FQNEAQ (reference sequence). CDR3 protein: CASSTRQGNTEAFF. The CDR3 coding sequence is TGTGCCAGCAGCACAAGACAGGGGAACACTGAAGCTTTCTTT.

This clone was recorded once. The chain carries TRBV4-1 and TRBJ2-2, with 11 bases lining up with TRBD2. The CDR3 spans 15 residues. CDR1 is MGHRA, CDR2 YSYEKL, per germline. With V trimmed by 4 bases and J by 6 bases, 4 bases remained unmatched. This chain's CDR3 is CASSRLSGGAGELFF. The CDR3 nucleotides read TGCGCCAGCAGCCGGCTTAGCGGGGGGGCCGGGGAGCTGTTTTTT.

V gene TRBV6-1 combines with J gene TRBJ2-5; tentatively, D is TRBD2 (5 bases). CDR3 length equals 15 residues. Germline assignment: CDR1 MNHNS and CDR2 SASEGT. Trimming left V 2 bases short and J 5 bases short, with 15 bases between. The CDR3 is CASSERERQIETQYF. The CDR3 bases are TGTGCCAGCAGTGAAAGGGAGCGCCAGATCGAGACCCAGTACTTC.

Only one count was recorded for this clone. The gene calls are TRBV5-1 and TRBJ2-1, with 15 bases fitting TRBD2. J gave up 0 bases and V 2 bases, and 6 bases lay outside the gene matches. The CDR3 length is 19 residues. Germline CDR1 reads SGHRS; CDR2 reads YFSETQ. In nucleotides, the CDR3 is TGCGCCAGCAGCTTACCGGGACTAGCGGGGGGACGCTCCTACAATGAGCAGTTCTTC. This gives the protein CASSLPGLAGGRSYNEQFF.

This clone was recorded only once. The rearrangement uses TRBV7-9 and TRBJ2-7, with 7 nucleotides matching TRBD1. The germline V gene has CDR1 SEHNR and CDR2 FQNEAQ (reference sequence). V trimming: 5 bases; J trimming: 4 bases; junction bases outside the gene matches: 5. The CDR3 totals 13 residues. CDR3 sequence reads: CASSRDSPYEQYF. DNA of the CDR3: TGTGCCAGCAGCCGGGACAGCCCGTACGAGCAGTACTTC.

The sample holds a few counts of this clone. V is TRBV2 and J is TRBJ1-1, with 8 positions matching TRBD1. V gave up 7 bases and J gave up 4 bases; unmatched junction bases: 8. The CDR3 totals 14 residues. Germline CDR1 reads SNHLY; CDR2 reads FYNNEI. The CDR3 bases are TGTGCCAGCACCAGGACAGGGACGATCACTGAAGCTTTCTTT. As protein: CASTRTGTITEAFF.

Turning to this clone: This sample also contains other DNA sequences that code for the same CDR3. For the CDR3, the DNA is TGTGCCAGCAGCTTGGACAGGGGGGAGACCCAGTACTTC. Translation: CASSLDRGETQYF. This rearrangement joins TRBV5-4 to TRBJ2-5, with TRBD1 matching 8 bases. V gave up 0 bases and J gave up 5 bases; unmatched junction bases: 0. CDR1 is SGHNT, CDR2 YYREEE, per germline (reference sequence). The CDR3 sequence is 13 residues long.